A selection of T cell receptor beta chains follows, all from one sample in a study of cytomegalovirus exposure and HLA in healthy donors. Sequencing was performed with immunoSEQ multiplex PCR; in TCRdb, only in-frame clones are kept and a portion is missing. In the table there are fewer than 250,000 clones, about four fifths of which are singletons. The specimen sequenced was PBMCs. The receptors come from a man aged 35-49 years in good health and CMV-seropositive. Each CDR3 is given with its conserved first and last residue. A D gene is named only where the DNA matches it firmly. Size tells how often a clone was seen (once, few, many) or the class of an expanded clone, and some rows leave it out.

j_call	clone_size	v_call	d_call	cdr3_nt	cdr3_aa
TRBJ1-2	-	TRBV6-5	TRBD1	TGTGCCAGCAGTTTGACAGGGGTGTACAACTATGGCTACACCTTC	CASSLTGVYNYGYTF
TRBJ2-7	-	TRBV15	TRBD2	TGTGCCACCAGCTCAAGTCCAGCGGGGGCCTACGAGCAGTACTTC	CATSSSPAGAYEQYF
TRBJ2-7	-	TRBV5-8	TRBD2	TGTGCCAGCAGCTTGGAGGGGCTAGCGGGAGTCGAGCAGTACTTC	CASSLEGLAGVEQYF
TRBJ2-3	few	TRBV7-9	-	TGTGCCAGCAGCCCCCAGGGTGCGGATACGCAGTATTTT	CASSPQGADTQYF
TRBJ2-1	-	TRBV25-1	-	TGTGCCAGCAGTGACTTGAGTGAGCAGTTCTTC	CASSDLSEQFF
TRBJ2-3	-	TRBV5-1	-	TGCGCCAGCAGCTCTGATGGTGACATTAGCACAGATACGCAGTATTTT	CASSSDGDISTDTQYF
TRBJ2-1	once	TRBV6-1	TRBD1	TGTGCCAGCGGGACAGGGATCGATGAGCAGTTCTTC	CASGTGIDEQFF
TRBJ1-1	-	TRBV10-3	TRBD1	TGTGCCACTAGGGACAGAGTGAACACTGAAGCTTTCTTT	CATRDRVNTEAFF
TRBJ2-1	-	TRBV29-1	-	TGCAGCGTTGATGAGGGTGGTTACAATGAGCAGTTCTTC	CSVDEGGYNEQFF
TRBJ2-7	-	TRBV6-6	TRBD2	TGTGCCAGCAGTCTAGCGGGAGTTCGCGAGCAGTACTTC	CASSLAGVREQYF
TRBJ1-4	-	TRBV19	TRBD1	TGTGCCAGTAGTGGACAGGGGCATGAAAAACTGTTTTTT	CASSGQGHEKLFF
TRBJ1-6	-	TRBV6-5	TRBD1	TGTGCCAGCAGTTACCTAACAGGGGGCGAGTCACCCCTCCACTTT	CASSYLTGGESPLHF
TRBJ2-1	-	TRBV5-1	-	TGCGCCAGCAATCCGGGGTCCGCCGGGTTAAGTAAGGGTGAGCAGTTCTTC	CASNPGSAGLSKGEQFF
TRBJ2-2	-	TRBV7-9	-	TGTGCCAGCAGCTTAGGGGCGGGGAAGAAGACCGGGGAGCTGTTTTTT	CASSLGAGKKTGELFF
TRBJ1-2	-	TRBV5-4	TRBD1	TGTGCCAGCAGCTTGGTTCAGGGGGAACCCTATGGCTACACCTTC	CASSLVQGEPYGYTF
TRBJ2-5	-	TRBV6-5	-	TGTGCCAGCAGCCCTAGGGGGGAGACCCAGTACTTC	CASSPRGETQYF
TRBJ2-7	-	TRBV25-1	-	TGTGCCAGCAGGGGGGACACTCTGACCTACGAGCAGTACTTC	CASRGDTLTYEQYF
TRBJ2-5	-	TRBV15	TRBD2	TGTGCCACCAGCAGAGAGGGGGTAGCGGGAGGGCCCCGGGAGACCCAGTACTTC	CATSREGVAGGPRETQYF
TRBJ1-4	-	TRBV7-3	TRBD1	TGTGCCAGCAGCCAGGACAGGGGGGAAAAACTGTTTTTT	CASSQDRGEKLFF
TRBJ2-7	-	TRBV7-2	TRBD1	TGTGCCAGCAGCTTAAGGGACAGGGGAGCTAGACCCTACGAGCAGTACTTC	CASSLRDRGARPYEQYF
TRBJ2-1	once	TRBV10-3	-	TGTGCCATCAGTGAGTCGCTATACAATGAGCAGTTCTTC	CAISESLYNEQFF
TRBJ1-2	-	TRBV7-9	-	TGTTCCAGCAGCTCGGTTCGCGTCGAGGGCTACACCTTC	CSSSSVRVEGYTF
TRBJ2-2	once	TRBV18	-	TGTGCCAGCTCACCGGTCGGGAGAGGGACCGGGGAGCTGTTTTTT	CASSPVGRGTGELFF
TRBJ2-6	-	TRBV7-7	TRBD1	TGTGCTAGCAGCCCGGGACAGGGCTACTCTGGGGCCAACGTCCTGACTTTC	CASSPGQGYSGANVLTF
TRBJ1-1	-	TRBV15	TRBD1	TGTGCCACCAGCAGAACAGGACAGGGGGTCCACACTGAAGCTTTCTTT	CATSRTGQGVHTEAFF
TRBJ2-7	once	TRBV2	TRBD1	TGTGCCAGCAGTGATACGGGACAGGTACCCTACGAGCAGTACTTC	CASSDTGQVPYEQYF
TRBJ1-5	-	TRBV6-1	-	TGTGCCAGCAGTGAAGACACGTGGGGCGGACCTAGGCCCCAGCATTTT	CASSEDTWGGPRPQHF
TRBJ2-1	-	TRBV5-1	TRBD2	TGCGCCAGCAGCTCGTATCAAGGACTAGCGGCTACCAATGAGCAGTTCTTC	CASSSYQGLAATNEQFF
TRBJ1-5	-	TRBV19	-	TGTGCCAGTAGTATCGGTGCAGGGCACAATCAGCCCCAGCATTTT	CASSIGAGHNQPQHF
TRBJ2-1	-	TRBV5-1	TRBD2	TGCGCCAGCAGCGCACTAGCGGGAGGGCCCCAGTACAATGAGCAGTTCTTC	CASSALAGGPQYNEQFF
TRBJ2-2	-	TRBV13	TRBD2	TGTGCCAGCAGCCTCTTAGCGGGAGAAAACACCGGGGAGCTGTTTTTT	CASSLLAGENTGELFF
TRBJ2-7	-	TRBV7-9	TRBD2	TGTGCCAGCAGCTTAGGTTGGGGGGGGAACTCCTACGAGCAGTACTTC	CASSLGWGGNSYEQYF
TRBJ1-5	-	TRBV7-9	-	TGTTCCAGCAGCTTAGGCGTCGGTGTGTTCGAACAGCCCCAGCATTTT	CSSSLGVGVFEQPQHF
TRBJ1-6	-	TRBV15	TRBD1	TGTGCCACCAGCAACCCGGGACAGGAGAATTCACCCCTCCACTTT	CATSNPGQENSPLHF
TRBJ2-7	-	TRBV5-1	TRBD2	TGCGCCAGCAGCTCCGGGGGGGGCGACGAGCAGTACTTC	CASSSGGGDEQYF
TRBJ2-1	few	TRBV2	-	TGTGCCAGCAGTGAAGGAGGGGAGCAGTTCTTC	CASSEGGEQFF
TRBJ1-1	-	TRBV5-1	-	TGCGTCAGCAGCTCCGACCCCGGAGCGGGGACTGAAGCTTTCTTT	CVSSSDPGAGTEAFF
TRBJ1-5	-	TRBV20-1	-	TGCAGTGCTAGGGGGCTGCAGTCCCAGCATTTT	CSARGLQSQHF
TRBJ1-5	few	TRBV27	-	TGTGCCAGCGGCTCGGACAGCACCCAACAGCCCCAGCATTTT	CASGSDSTQQPQHF
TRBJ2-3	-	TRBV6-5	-	TGTGCCAGCAGTTACTCGGCAGCAGATACGCAGTATTTT	CASSYSAADTQYF
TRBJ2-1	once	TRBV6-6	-	TGTGCCAGCAGTCGGGCGGTCGGGGGTCCCAATGAGCAGTTCTTC	CASSRAVGGPNEQFF
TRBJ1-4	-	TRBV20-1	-	TGCAGTGCTTTCCGTAATGAAAAACTGTTTTTT	CSAFRNEKLFF
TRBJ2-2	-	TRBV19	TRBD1	TGTGCCACCCGGGACAGGACCCTGAACACCGGGGAGCTGTTTTTT	CATRDRTLNTGELFF
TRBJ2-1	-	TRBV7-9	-	TGTGCCTGCGAAAATGAGCAGTTCTTC	CACENEQFF
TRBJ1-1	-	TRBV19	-	TGTGCCAGTAGTAGGGCCACTGAAGCTTTCTTT	CASSRATEAFF
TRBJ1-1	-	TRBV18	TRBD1	TGTGCCAGCTCACCAGCCCAGGGGGGAATGAACACTGAAGCTTTCTTT	CASSPAQGGMNTEAFF
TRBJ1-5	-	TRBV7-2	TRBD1	TGTGCCAGCAGCTTTTATGGACAGGGCAATCAGCCCCAGCATTTT	CASSFYGQGNQPQHF
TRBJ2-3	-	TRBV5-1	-	TGCGCCAGCAGCTTGGGGGCCAACGGCTTCTTGAGCACAGATACGCAGTATTTT	CASSLGANGFLSTDTQYF